This T cell receptor (beta chain) originates from a study of T cells expressing NK-cell markers. Study information: Seven of the eight sequenced donors were classified as HCMV-seropositive, and one was classified as seronegative.

Using the 5' RACE reads, TCRdb records one entry per CDR3 protein without DNA. Seen in this sample are roughly 390,000 distinct CDR3 sequences; the ten most common clones hold around 4.9%. Per the germline V gene, CDR1 is SGHKS and CDR2 is YYEKEE (reference sequence). This CDR3 is 13 amino acids long. Specimen: blood T cells: a sorted CD56 or NKG2C T cell subset, CD4+ or CD8+ T cells, or bulk PBMC T cells (not recorded which). The clonotype was recovered from a man between 18 and 69 years old in good health. The chain combines TRBV5-5 with TRBJ2-2; TCRdb gives TRBD1 as the D gene, but with no DNA this cannot be confirmed. The CDR3 sequence: CASTPDVTGELFF.